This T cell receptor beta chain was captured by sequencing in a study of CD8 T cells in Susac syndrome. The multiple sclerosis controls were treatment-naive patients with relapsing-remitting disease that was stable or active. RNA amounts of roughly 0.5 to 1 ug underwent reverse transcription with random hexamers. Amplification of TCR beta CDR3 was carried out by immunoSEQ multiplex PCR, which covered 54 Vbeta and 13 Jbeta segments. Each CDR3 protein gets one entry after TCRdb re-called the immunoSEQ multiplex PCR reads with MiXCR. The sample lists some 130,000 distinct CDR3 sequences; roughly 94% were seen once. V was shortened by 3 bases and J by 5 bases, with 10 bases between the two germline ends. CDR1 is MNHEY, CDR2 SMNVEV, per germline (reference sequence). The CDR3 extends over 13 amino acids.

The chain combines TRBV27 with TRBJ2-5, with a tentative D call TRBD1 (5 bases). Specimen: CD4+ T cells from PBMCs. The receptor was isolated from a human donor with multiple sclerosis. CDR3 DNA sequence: TGTGCCAGCAGTTTCAGGGCTTTCGAGACCCAGTACTTC. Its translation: CASSFRAFETQYF.